One sample yielded the 20 T cell receptor beta chains listed below, sequenced in a study of blood T cells in healthy people across ages. Through a sample-barcoded 5' primer and a J-beta primer mix, a second PCR was run for about 7 to 12 cycles. From the 5' RACE reads, TCRdb called clonotypes with MiXCR, one entry per CDR3 protein. The data contain about 780,000 distinct CDR3 sequences, about 42% of them singletons. What was sequenced was blood. The receptors were gathered from a man older than 75 in good health.

The genes are TRBV15 and TRBJ2-1; 9 bases map to TRBD2. The end of the DNA aligns better with TRBJ2-7, so the J call may be wrong. CDR3 size: 19 residues. Germline V lookup: CDR1 LNHNV, CDR2 YYDKDF (reference sequence). The CDR3 bases are TGTGCCACCAGCAGAGATATTTGGCGGGAGGGCTACTCCTACAATGAGCAGTACTTC. It codes for CATSRDIWREGYSYNEQYF.

This clonotype was recorded a few times. The chain joins TRBV29-1 to TRBJ2-1, with D uncertain. The CDR3 length is 14 residues. Germline V gene data show CDR1 as SQVTM and CDR2 as ANQGSEA. CDR3 bases: TGCAGTGCCGGAAGCAGAAGCTCCTACAATGAGCAGTTCTTC. Protein sequence: CSAGSRSSYNEQFF.

In this sample, this clonotype turned up many times. This chain connects TRBV24-1 to TRBJ2-5; 7 bases match TRBD2. The germline V gene encodes CDR1 KGHDR and CDR2 SFDVKD. The junction had 6 bases not matched to a gene; V was cut back by 7 bases and J by 5 bases. CDR3 length: 13 amino acids. CDR3 bases: TGTGCCACCAGAGGACTAGTTGGCGAGACCCAGTACTTC. Protein: CATRGLVGETQYF.

This chain uses TRBV7-2 with TRBJ2-1; TRBD1 or TRBD2 may be the D gene (7 bases each). The CDR3 runs to 15 residues. Germline V lookup: CDR1 SGHTA, CDR2 FQGNSA. V gave up 4 bases and J gave up 6 bases, with 16 bases separating them. This CDR3 is CASSSGGRAGNEQFF. CDR3 nucleotides: TGTGCCAGCAGCTCAGGGGGGAGGGCTGGCAATGAGCAGTTCTTC.

The J gene is TRBJ2-1, the V gene TRBV24-1; no definite D call. Germline V gene data show CDR1 as KGHDR and CDR2 as SFDVKD. V was clipped by 1 base and J by 1 base, with 10 bases between them. This CDR3 contains 16 residues. This chain's CDR3 is CATSDFVDGSYNEQFF. The CDR3 bases are TGTGCCACCAGTGATTTCGTGGACGGATCCTACAATGAGCAGTTCTTC.

This clonotype was recorded many times. This sequence joins TRBV10-3 and TRBJ1-5, with D possibly TRBD1 on 6 matching bases. Germline-derived CDR1 and CDR2 are ENHRY and SYGVKD. The CDR3 loop spans 13 amino acids. V lost 10 bases, J lost 0 bases, and 10 bases lay in between. Here the CDR3 DNA reads TGTGCCACGGACAGAAATAGCAATCAGCCCCAGCATTTT. The encoded protein is CATDRNSNQPQHF.

J is TRBJ1-1 and V is TRBV5-1; D may be TRBD1 (6 bases). This CDR3 contains 16 residues. Germline V gives CDR1 SGHRS, CDR2 YFSETQ. Trimming cost V 4 bases and J 3 bases, with 19 bases left between them. CDR3 amino acids: CASSPARRGAHTEAFF. The CDR3 DNA reads as TGCGCCAGCAGCCCTGCTAGGCGGGGGGCCCACACTGAAGCTTTCTTT.

Many counts were recorded for this clonotype. A much bigger clone sits one base away, suggesting this may be a read error. V and J are TRBV7-2 and TRBJ2-5; no definite D call. This CDR3 has 12 amino acids. The V end lost 0 bases, the J end lost 11 bases, and 10 bases lay between the germline ends. The germline gives CDR1 SGHTA, CDR2 FQGNSA. The DNA for the CDR3 is TGTGCCAGCAGCTTAGCGCGCAATGAGCAGTACTTC. Protein product: CASSLARNEQYF.

The genes are TRBV12-3 or TRBV12-4 and TRBJ2-3, with a weak D call TRBD1 (6 bases). CDR3 length: 14 amino acids. V was shortened by 5 bases and J by 4 bases, with 13 bases between the two germline ends. CDR3 protein: CASSPRGVSDTQYF. The CDR3 DNA reads as TGTGCCAGCAGTCCCAGGGGAGTATCAGATACGCAGTATTTT.

This clonotype occurred once. V and J are TRBV20-1 and TRBJ1-5; D uncertain. The length of the CDR3 is 13 residues. V gave up 5 bases and J gave up 3 bases, with 11 bases separating them. The germline V gene has CDR1 DFQATT and CDR2 SNEGSKA (reference sequence). Here the CDR3 DNA reads TGCAGTGCTGGGAACAGAAACAATCAGCCCCAGCATTTT. Encoded protein: CSAGNRNNQPQHF.

The V gene is TRBV20-1, the J gene TRBJ2-7; D not certain. The better agreement between TRBJ2-4 and the DNA end casts doubt on the J call. The CDR3 is made up of 13 amino acids. CDR1 DFQATT and CDR2 SNEGSKA come from the germline V gene (reference sequence). The DNA for the CDR3 is TGCAGTGCTAGGGTTGCAGATCGAAACATTCAGTACTTC. This translates into CSARVADRNIQYF.

This clonotype was counted only a few times. The J gene is TRBJ2-3, the V gene TRBV28; 7 bases agree with TRBD1. Unmatched junction bases numbered 4, after V lost 3 bases and J lost 1 base. The V gene's germline CDR1 is MDHEN and CDR2 SYDVKM. The CDR3 is 15 residues long. The CDR3 bases are TGTGCCAGCAGTTTGGTGACAGGGCGCACAGATACGCAGTATTTT. The encoded protein is CASSLVTGRTDTQYF.

The table lists this clonotype with a few counts. The chain links TRBV20-1 to TRBJ2-5, with D possibly called TRBD1 or TRBD2 (6 bases each). The CDR3 covers 15 residues. Germline V gene data show CDR1 as DFQATT and CDR2 as SNEGSKA (reference sequence). The CDR3 loop is CSANIQGTGKETQYF. CDR3 in DNA: TGCAGCGCCAACATTCAGGGGACTGGGAAAGAGACCCAGTACTTC.

V gene TRBV7-2 combines with J gene TRBJ2-5, with 8 bases identical to TRBD1. V shed 0 bases, J shed 1 base, and the junction held 7 bases outside the gene matches. Germline CDR1 is SGHTA and CDR2 is FQGNSA. This CDR3 has 17 amino acids. CDR3 bases: TGTGCCAGCAGCTTAGCTCTAAACAGGGGGACCCAAGAGACCCAGTACTTC. Translating it yields CASSLALNRGTQETQYF. Combining the CDR3 with reference TRBV7-2 and TRBJ2-5 gives the whole variable domain GAGVSQSPSNKVTEKGKDVELRCDPISGHTALYWYRQSLGQGLEFLIYFQGNSAPDKSGLPSDRFSAERTGGSVSTLTIQRTQQEDSAVYLCASSLALNRGTQETQYFGPGTRLLVL.

The rearrangement joins TRBV7-2 to TRBJ2-2; 11 bases map to TRBD2. The CDR3 extends over 17 amino acids. Per the germline V gene, CDR1 is SGHTA and CDR2 is FQGNSA. V dropped 1 base and J dropped 4; count of bases not matched to a gene: 5. CDR3 sequence (DNA): TGTGCCAGCAGCTTAGACGGGACTAGCGGAGTCACCGGGGAGCTGTTTTTT. Translation gives CASSLDGTSGVTGELFF.

This clonotype has at least ten counts. CDR3 protein: CASSRTGGSSGWYF. CDR3 nucleotide sequence: TGTGCCAGCAGCCGGACAGGGGGCTCGTCCGGATGGTACTTC. The chain links TRBV7-2 to TRBJ2-7; 11 nucleotides agree with TRBD1. The CDR3 contains 14 residues. CDR1 is SGHTA and CDR2 is FQGNSA in the germline V gene. V lost 5 bases, J lost 12 bases, and 12 bases stayed unmatched.

This clonotype was detected a few times. V gene TRBV5-6 combines with J gene TRBJ2-1; D is perhaps TRBD2 (6 bases). This CDR3 comprises 15 residues. Germline V gene data show CDR1 as SGHDT and CDR2 as YYEEEE. Trimming stripped 2 bases from V and 8 bases from J, with 17 bases between. CDR3 residues: CASSFEAGAWDEQFF. For the CDR3, the DNA is TGTGCCAGCAGCTTCGAAGCGGGTGCTTGGGATGAGCAGTTCTTC.

The V gene is TRBV12-3 or TRBV12-4, the J gene TRBJ2-1; 7 bases fit TRBD1. With 5 bases clipped from V and 7 bases from J, the junction kept 8 bases outside the gene matches. This CDR3 has 14 residues. CDR3 coding DNA: TGTGCCAGCAGTCCAACCGGGACAGTAAATGAGCAGTTCTTC. Translation gives CASSPTGTVNEQFF.

The table lists this clonotype with a count of one. The chain couples TRBV11-1 to TRBJ2-3, with 7 bases fitting TRBD1. V gave up 4 bases and J gave up 5 bases; unmatched junction bases: 6. CDR1 SGHAT and CDR2 FQDESV come from the germline V gene (reference sequence). This CDR3 has 14 amino acids. CDR3 sequence: CASSSGQDVDTQYF. CDR3 nucleotides: TGTGCCAGCAGCTCCGGACAGGATGTAGATACGCAGTATTTT. The full variable domain, rest sourced from reference TRBV11-1 and TRBJ2-3, is EAEVAQSPRYKITEKSQAVAFWCDPISGHATLYWYRQILGQGPELLVQFQDESVVDDSQLPKDRFSAERLKGVDSTLKIQPAELGDSAMYLCASSSGQDVDTQYFGPGTRLTVL.

The chain links TRBV12-3 or TRBV12-4 to TRBJ2-3, with D maybe TRBD2 (6 bases). Trimming left V 6 bases short and J 4 bases short, with 14 bases between. This CDR3 region has 14 residues. CDR3 DNA sequence: TGTGCCAGCAGCCCCAGAACTAGCCCAGATACGCAGTATTTT. Residues: CASSPRTSPDTQYF.